This T cell receptor (beta chain) was captured in a study of shared clonotypes between healthy human individuals. Researchers divided each subset's genomic DNA evenly across several immunoSEQ plates. The assay was immunoSEQ multiplex PCR, and TCRdb's table has in-frame clones only and misses some. Of 550,000 to 700,000 clones listed, less than 80% are singletons. Germline V gene lookup returns CDR1 MNHEY and CDR2 SVGAGI. V gave up 6 bases and J gave up 5 bases, with 14 bases separating them. This CDR3 region has 14 residues. Sequenced: memory CD4+ T cells sorted from blood. The subset denotes: CD45RA-negative fraction. The clonotype originates from a young woman in good health. The genes are TRBV6-5 and TRBJ2-1, with D possibly being TRBD1 (6 bases). This CDR3 reads CASRPRGWDNEQFF. DNA for the CDR3: TGTGCCAGCAGGCCCAGGGGATGGGACAATGAGCAGTTCTTC.